The entry below describes one T cell receptor (beta chain). Only one count was recorded for this clone. Its antigen is currently not known. Per-nucleotide qualities are absent, and no much larger clonotype sits a single base away. Before genomic DNA extraction, conventional CD4+ T cells were purified from blood as CD25-low CD127-high cells. For repertoire analyses, the comparison group consisted of roughly 8 healthy control donors. The sample belongs to a study of regulatory and conventional T cells in RAG deficiency (TCRdb year 2017). Study-wide context: High-throughput TCR beta sequencing was used to compare the diversity and composition of the Treg, conventional CD4+ and CD8+ T cell repertoires of RAG-deficient patients with those of healthy controls.

Study-level results and caveats: For some subjects, some T-cell subset analyses were not performed. Shorter CDR3 lengths were found in all patient T-cell subsets, and >75% Treg-Tconv repertoire overlap at nucleotide and amino acid level was observed in Omenn syndrome patients. RAG-deficient patients showed markedly lower Shannon entropy and higher Simpson indices than control T-cell subpopulations. In Omenn syndrome patients, sorted CD25-high CD127-low cells may represent peripherally activated cells rather than bona fide Treg cells. Compared with controls, Omenn syndrome and CID/AS patients had approximately 100-fold fewer unique TCR beta sequences in Treg cells, whereas the reduction in the other subsets was around 10-fold.

V loses 10 bases, J loses 1 base, and the germline ends lie 13 bases apart. Including cysteine and phenylalanine, the CDR3 has 13 amino acids. CDR3 DNA is the only sequence kept; it has 39 bases, read in frame from the first base. CDR1 SGHAT and CDR2 FQDESV were looked up in the germline V gene (reference sequence). Library generation was performed with the immunoSEQ multiplex PCR assay. Rearranged TCR beta chain products were amplified from genomic DNA of sorted T-cell subsets and sequenced. The study's own analysis went as follows. Shannon entropy and Simpson indices were used to quantify the repertoire diversity of productive TCR beta rearrangements. Clonal expansion was assessed using the summed frequency of the 100 most abundant productive TCR beta clonotypes among total reads. The TRB repertoires were scored with a self-reactivity index that is based on amino acid usage at CDR3beta positions 6 and 7. Repertoire analyses used two-way ANOVA; flow cytometric analyses used Student t or Mann-Whitney tests. Imported from immuneACCESS, the table was reduced by TCRdb to in-frame sequences with V and J called. These copies leave out some clones; in studies compared against another copy, an unresolved V gene accounts for under half, and the cause of the remainder is not known. V and J calls plus clone size are reproduced from that table; the DNA served to infer D and trimming. For this sample there are 20,000 to 25,000 clones; around 97% appear just once. The ten largest clones add up to 1% to 1.5% of the sample.

The sample was also reused in another study, on regulatory T cells. In that second paper, the authors write: The multiplex PCR relied on 52 forward TRBV primers and 13 reverse TRBJ primers, and amplification bias was corrected through assay-based and computational methods. Repertoires from patients had restricted unique TRB V-J pairs and skewed V and J gene usage, with the strongest effect in regulatory T cells. The study compared T-cell receptor beta repertoires of sorted regulatory, conventional CD4+ and CD8+ T cells between CD3G-deficient patients and healthy controls. Peripheral blood mononuclear cells were isolated by Ficoll density separation. Rearranged TRB loci were amplified from genomic DNA by multiplex PCR within the immunoSEQ assay. An Illumina HiSeq platform was used to sequence the TRB amplicons. Raw sequences were error-filtered and aligned to reference gene sequences by custom algorithms and were subsequently analyzed with the immunoSEQ online tools. Productive and nonproductive TRB rearrangement frequencies were evaluated among both unique and total sequences. Groups were compared by t tests, Mann-Whitney tests or two-way ANOVA performed in Prism software.

The sample comprised CD25- CD4+ T cells sorted from blood. The sequence links TRBV11-1 to TRBJ1-1, with no confidently assigned D gene. The clonotype originates from a human donor in good health. The CDR3 has the sequence CAKRGERNTEAFF. The bases read TGTGCCAAACGGGGAGAGCGGAACACTGAAGCTTTCTTT.